This entry describes one T cell receptor (beta chain). Only in-frame clones appear in the TCRdb table, and some are missing; sequencing was by immunoSEQ multiplex PCR. The sample includes some 790,000 clones, 72% of them seen just once. This entry is derived from a study of shared clonotypes between healthy human individuals. This receptor was obtained from a woman between 25 and 40 years old in good health. The specimen was memory CD4+ T cells sorted from blood. This sample's subset: CD45RA-negative fraction.

CDR3 loop: CASSFPGTLAPGTSGKNTGELFF. CDR3 nucleotides: TGTGCCAGCAGTTTCCCCGGGACATTAGCTCCCGGGACTAGCGGAAAGAACACCGGGGAGCTGTTTTTT. J is TRBJ2-2 and V is TRBV28; the match to TRBD2 covers 11 bases. The trim removed 3 bases at V and 1 base at J, leaving 22 bases unmatched. Germline V gene sequence: CDR1 MDHEN, CDR2 SYDVKM. The CDR3 is 23 residues long.